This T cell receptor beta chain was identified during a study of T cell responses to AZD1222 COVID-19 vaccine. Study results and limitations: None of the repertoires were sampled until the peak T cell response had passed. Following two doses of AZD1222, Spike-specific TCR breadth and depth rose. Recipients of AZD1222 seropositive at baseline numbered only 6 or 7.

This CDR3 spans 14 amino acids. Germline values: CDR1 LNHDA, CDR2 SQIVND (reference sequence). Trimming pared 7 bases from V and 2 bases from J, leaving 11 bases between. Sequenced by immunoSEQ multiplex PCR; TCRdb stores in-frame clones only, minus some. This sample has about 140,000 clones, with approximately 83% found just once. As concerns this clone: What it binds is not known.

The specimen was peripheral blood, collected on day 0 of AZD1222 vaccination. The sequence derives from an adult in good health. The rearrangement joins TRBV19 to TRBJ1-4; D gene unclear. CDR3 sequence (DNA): TGTGCCAGTATGATGACCTTTACTAATGAAAAACTGTTTTTT. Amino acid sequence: CASMMTFTNEKLFF.